This T cell receptor (beta chain) came from a study of shared T cell receptors in the human thymus. This clone was observed a handful of times. The CDR3 is 13 amino acids. Germline lookup yields CDR1 MNHNY and CDR2 SVGAGI (reference sequence). V shed 5 bases and J shed 5 bases, with 12 bases lying between them. Sequencing used immunoSEQ multiplex PCR; TCRdb keeps in-frame clones, though not all of them. The sample lists about 500,000 clones, about 80% seen once, with about 0.013% in the top ten. The same sample was also studied in work on human thymus T cells. Turning to that study: The study used thymus tissue resected during corrective heart surgery. Thymic and blood repertoires showed apparently biased V and J gene usage. Thymic repertoires from unrelated individuals overlapped highly, related research reported.

V and J are TRBV6-6 and TRBJ2-5; D possibly corresponds to TRBD1 (6 bases). The TCR comes from a boy under two years old with a congenital heart defect. The sequenced material came from thymocytes. CDR3 region: CASSTGFQETQYF. Here the CDR3 DNA reads TGTGCCAGCAGTACAGGGTTTCAGGAGACCCAGTACTTC.